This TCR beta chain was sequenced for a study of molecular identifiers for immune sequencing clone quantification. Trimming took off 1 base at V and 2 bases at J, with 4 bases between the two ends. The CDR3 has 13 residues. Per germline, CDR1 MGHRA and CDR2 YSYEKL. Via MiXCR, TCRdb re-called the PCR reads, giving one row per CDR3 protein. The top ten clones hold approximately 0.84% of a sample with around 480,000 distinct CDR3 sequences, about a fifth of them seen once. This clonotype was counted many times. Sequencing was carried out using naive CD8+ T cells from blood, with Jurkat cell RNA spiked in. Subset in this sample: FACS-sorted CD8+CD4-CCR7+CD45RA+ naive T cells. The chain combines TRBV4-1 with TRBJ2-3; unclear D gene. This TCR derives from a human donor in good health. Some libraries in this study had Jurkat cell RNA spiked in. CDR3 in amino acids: CASSQGITDTQYF. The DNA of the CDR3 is TGCGCCAGCAGCCAAGGGATCACAGATACGCAGTATTTT.